This TCR beta chain was found in a study of blood T cell repertoires in COVID-19. Libraries were prepared by immunoSEQ multiplex PCR; TCRdb keeps only in-frame clonotypes and omits some of them. This sample has roughly 140,000 clones, with around 72% found just once. Trimming removed 2 bases from V and 4 bases from J; junction bases left unmatched: 11. The CDR3 is 16 residues long. Germline assignment: CDR1 GTSNPN and CDR2 SVGIG (reference sequence). The source material was peripheral blood. The chain is built from TRBV30 and TRBJ2-7; 10 nucleotides line up with TRBD1. The sequence was collected from a woman aged 55 to 70 with acute or convalescent COVID-19. CDR3 coding DNA: TGTGCCTGGAGTCCCTACGGGACAGGGGCTGGGTACGAGCAGTACTTC. Protein: CAWSPYGTGAGYEQYF.